This passage covers 18 T cell receptor beta chains from one sample sequenced in a study of blood T cell repertoires in COVID-19. Using immunoSEQ multiplex PCR, the repertoire was profiled, and TCRdb retains in-frame clones only, with some absent. The repertoire holds about 30,000 clones, with 70% to 90% as singletons. The sequencing sample was made of peripheral blood. The source of these receptors is a human donor in a cohort sampled during active COVID-19.

The chain has TRBV7-3 and TRBJ2-1; tentative D call: TRBD2 (5 bases). V was shortened by 5 bases and J by 9 bases, with 17 bases between the two germline ends. CDR3 length equals 14 residues. CDR1 is SGHTA, CDR2 FQGTGA, per germline. The DNA of the CDR3 is TGTGCCAGCAGCACCTTTGGAGGATCGGGTGAGCAGTTCTTC. It encodes CASSTFGGSGEQFF. The full variable domain, rest sourced from reference TRBV7-3 and TRBJ2-1, is GAGVSQTPSNKVTEKGKYVELRCDPISGHTALYWYRQSLGQGPEFLIYFQGTGAADDSGLPNDRFFAVRPEGSVSTLKIQRTERGDSAVYLCASSTFGGSGEQFFGPGTRLTVL.

The CDR3 DNA sequence: TGTGCCAGCTCACCACCGGGCAGCGGCCCTCTCTCTGGAAACACCATATATTTT. This translates into CASSPPGSGPLSGNTIYF. The rearrangement uses TRBV18 and TRBJ1-3, with D hard to call. The V end was cut by 0 bases, the J end by 0 bases, with 15 bases between. CDR3 length equals 18 residues. The V gene's germline CDR1 is KGHSH and CDR2 LQKENI.

The gene calls are TRBV6-4 and TRBJ1-2; D is perhaps TRBD1 (5 bases). V was pared by 3 bases and J by 5 bases, with 10 bases between. Germline V gene data show CDR1 as MRHNA and CDR2 as SNTAGT. This CDR3 has 13 amino acids. CDR3 coding DNA: TGTGCCAGCAGTGATCCGGGGGGATATGGCTACACCTTC. Translation: CASSDPGGYGYTF.

Comments on this clone: An end of the junction does not agree with germline; a read error may underlie this. The chain carries TRBV18 and TRBJ2-3; possible D gene TRBD1, 6 bases. There are 17 residues in the CDR3. The germline gives CDR1 KGHSH, CDR2 LQKENI. Here the CDR3 reads CASSPRKLRDISKEAPF. CDR3 coding DNA: TGTGCCAGCTCACCACGGAAACTCCGGGACATAAGTAAAGAGGCTCCATTT.

This chain joins TRBV30 and TRBJ1-1; D is undetermined. The CDR3 has 11 residues. Germline assignment: CDR1 GTSNPN and CDR2 SVGIG (reference sequence). V lost 8 bases to trimming and J lost 5 bases, with 12 bases between them. CDR3 amino acids: CAGFRQTEAFF. CDR3 DNA sequence: TGTGCCGGATTTCGACAAACTGAAGCTTTCTTT.

The chain combines TRBV7-3 with TRBJ2-1; TRBD2 aligns across 11 bases. CDR1 SGHTA and CDR2 FQGTGA come from the germline V gene. This CDR3 is built from 15 residues. V lost 4 bases and J lost 9; bases outside the gene matches: 8. The CDR3 spells CASSSSLAGAPEQFF. In DNA, the CDR3 is TGTGCCAGCAGCTCTTCACTAGCGGGGGCCCCTGAGCAGTTCTTC.

The V gene is TRBV30, the J gene TRBJ1-3; TRBD1 might be the D (6 bases). V lost 4 bases, J lost 0 bases, and 10 bases lay in between. The V gene's germline CDR1 is GTSNPN and CDR2 SVGIG (reference sequence). The CDR3 loop spans 14 amino acids. The CDR3 reads CAWTRDNSGNTIYF. The DNA of the CDR3 is TGTGCCTGGACACGGGACAACTCTGGAAACACCATATATTTT.

The genes are TRBV6-5 and TRBJ2-7, with a possible D match to TRBD2 (5 bases). The CDR3 is 14 amino acids. Trimming pared 4 bases from V and 0 bases from J, leaving 10 bases between. In germline, CDR1 is MNHEY, CDR2 SVGAGI. The CDR3 spells CASSSDRGSYEQYF. CDR3 nucleotide sequence: TGTGCCAGCAGTTCTGACCGGGGCTCCTACGAGCAGTACTTC.

The V call is TRBV18, the J call TRBJ1-5; D not certain. Looked up from germline, CDR1 is KGHSH and CDR2 is LQKENI. This CDR3 contains 16 residues. Trimming took off 3 bases at V and 3 bases at J, with 15 bases between the two ends. The CDR3 nucleotides read TGTGCCAGCTCACCCCCTGGAGGCAGAGACAATCAGCCCCAGCATTTT. As protein: CASSPPGGRDNQPQHF. The entire variable domain, with the rest obtained from reference TRBV18 and TRBJ1-5, is as follows: NAGVMQNPRHLVRRRGQEARLRCSPMKGHSHVYWYRQLPEEGLKFMVYLQKENIIDESGMPKERFSAEFPKEGPSILRIQQVVRGDSAAYFCASSPPGGRDNQPQHFGDGTRLSIL.

The genes are TRBV6-5 and TRBJ2-1, with 11 bases aligning to TRBD2. The J segment lost 9 bases and the V segment lost 4 bases, leaving 11 bases of the junction unmatched. The V gene's germline CDR1 is MNHEY and CDR2 SVGAGI. This CDR3 is built from 16 residues. CDR3 region: CASSLSLAGGIFEQFF. CDR3 in DNA: TGTGCCAGCAGTTTGAGCCTAGCGGGAGGAATTTTTGAGCAGTTCTTC.

This chain links TRBV2 with TRBJ1-1; D is ambiguous. The CDR3 is 14 amino acids. Trimming took 5 bases from V and 2 from J, leaving 12 bases between them. Looked up from germline, CDR1 is SNHLY and CDR2 is FYNNEI. The CDR3 DNA follows: TGTGCCAGCAGTCCTGCAGTCACAAACACTGAAGCTTTCTTT. Its protein product is CASSPAVTNTEAFF.

This clone was counted a single time. This rearrangement joins TRBV9 to TRBJ1-1; D uncertain. Germline values: CDR1 SGDLS, CDR2 YYNGEE. Trimming took 2 bases from V and 0 from J, leaving 5 bases between them. This CDR3 has 13 amino acids. The CDR3 loop reads CASSVTVNTEAFF. For the CDR3, the DNA is TGTGCCAGCAGCGTTACAGTGAACACTGAAGCTTTCTTT.

For the CDR3, the DNA is TGTGCCAGCAGCCATGGGGGACTAGCGGGAGGTAGTTTGGGCACCGGGGAGCTGTTTTTT. It is translated as CASSHGGLAGGSLGTGELFF. The rearrangement uses TRBV4-2 and TRBJ2-2, with TRBD2 matching 15 bases. CDR1 is LGHNA and CDR2 is YNFKEQ in the germline V gene. J lost 4 bases, V lost 3 bases, and 12 bases had no gene match. This CDR3 contains 20 residues.

The rearrangement joins TRBV18 to TRBJ2-7; TRBD1 might be the D (8 bases). Trimming cost V 1 base and J 5 bases, with 15 bases left between them. The CDR3 loop spans 15 amino acids. Germline V gene lookup returns CDR1 KGHSH and CDR2 LQKENI. The CDR3 coding sequence is TGTGCCAGCTCACCACTCCCCACAGGGGGGGACGAGCAGTACTTC. Residues: CASSPLPTGGDEQYF.

This clone showed up just a few times. The CDR3 nucleotides are TGTGCCAGCAGCCTCACCCCCCCTAGGTTCTATAGCACAGATACGCAGTATTTT. It codes for CASSLTPPRFYSTDTQYF. J is TRBJ2-3 and V is TRBV4-2; no reliable D call. V was trimmed by 4 bases and J by 0 bases, leaving 20 bases between them. The CDR3 is made up of 18 amino acids. Germline lookup yields CDR1 LGHNA and CDR2 YNFKEQ.

The chain links TRBV19 to TRBJ1-2; 7 bases agree with TRBD1. V gave up 3 bases and J gave up 7 bases; unmatched junction bases: 5. Germline values: CDR1 LNHDA, CDR2 SQIVND (reference sequence). The CDR3 has 13 residues. CDR3: CASSIKTGAGYTF. The CDR3 bases are TGTGCCAGTAGTATCAAAACAGGGGCTGGCTACACCTTC. Full variable domain (missing parts from reference TRBV19 and TRBJ1-2): DGGITQSPKYLFRKEGQNVTLSCEQNLNHDAMYWYRQDPGQGLRLIYYSQIVNDFQKGDIAEGYSVSREKKESFPLTVTSAQKNPTAFYLCASSIKTGAGYTFGSGTRLTVV.

This chain uses TRBV6-1 with TRBJ2-5; D uncertain. With 3 bases removed from V and 4 bases from J, the gap between germline ends came to 12 bases. The CDR3 is made up of 14 amino acids. Germline V lookup: CDR1 MNHNS, CDR2 SASEGT. The CDR3 DNA sequence: TGTGCCAGCAGTGAGTGGTCAGGCAGAGAGACCCAGTACTTC. Its protein product is CASSEWSGRETQYF.

V gene TRBV5-1 combines with J gene TRBJ2-1, with 12 bases lining up with TRBD2. Germline V gene lookup returns CDR1 SGHRS and CDR2 YFSETQ. With 4 bases clipped from V and 9 bases from J, the junction kept 11 bases outside the gene matches. This CDR3 spans 16 amino acids. The CDR3 here is CASSRLPGLAGVEQFF. The CDR3 nucleotides read TGCGCCAGCAGCAGGTTACCGGGACTAGCGGGTGTTGAGCAGTTCTTC.